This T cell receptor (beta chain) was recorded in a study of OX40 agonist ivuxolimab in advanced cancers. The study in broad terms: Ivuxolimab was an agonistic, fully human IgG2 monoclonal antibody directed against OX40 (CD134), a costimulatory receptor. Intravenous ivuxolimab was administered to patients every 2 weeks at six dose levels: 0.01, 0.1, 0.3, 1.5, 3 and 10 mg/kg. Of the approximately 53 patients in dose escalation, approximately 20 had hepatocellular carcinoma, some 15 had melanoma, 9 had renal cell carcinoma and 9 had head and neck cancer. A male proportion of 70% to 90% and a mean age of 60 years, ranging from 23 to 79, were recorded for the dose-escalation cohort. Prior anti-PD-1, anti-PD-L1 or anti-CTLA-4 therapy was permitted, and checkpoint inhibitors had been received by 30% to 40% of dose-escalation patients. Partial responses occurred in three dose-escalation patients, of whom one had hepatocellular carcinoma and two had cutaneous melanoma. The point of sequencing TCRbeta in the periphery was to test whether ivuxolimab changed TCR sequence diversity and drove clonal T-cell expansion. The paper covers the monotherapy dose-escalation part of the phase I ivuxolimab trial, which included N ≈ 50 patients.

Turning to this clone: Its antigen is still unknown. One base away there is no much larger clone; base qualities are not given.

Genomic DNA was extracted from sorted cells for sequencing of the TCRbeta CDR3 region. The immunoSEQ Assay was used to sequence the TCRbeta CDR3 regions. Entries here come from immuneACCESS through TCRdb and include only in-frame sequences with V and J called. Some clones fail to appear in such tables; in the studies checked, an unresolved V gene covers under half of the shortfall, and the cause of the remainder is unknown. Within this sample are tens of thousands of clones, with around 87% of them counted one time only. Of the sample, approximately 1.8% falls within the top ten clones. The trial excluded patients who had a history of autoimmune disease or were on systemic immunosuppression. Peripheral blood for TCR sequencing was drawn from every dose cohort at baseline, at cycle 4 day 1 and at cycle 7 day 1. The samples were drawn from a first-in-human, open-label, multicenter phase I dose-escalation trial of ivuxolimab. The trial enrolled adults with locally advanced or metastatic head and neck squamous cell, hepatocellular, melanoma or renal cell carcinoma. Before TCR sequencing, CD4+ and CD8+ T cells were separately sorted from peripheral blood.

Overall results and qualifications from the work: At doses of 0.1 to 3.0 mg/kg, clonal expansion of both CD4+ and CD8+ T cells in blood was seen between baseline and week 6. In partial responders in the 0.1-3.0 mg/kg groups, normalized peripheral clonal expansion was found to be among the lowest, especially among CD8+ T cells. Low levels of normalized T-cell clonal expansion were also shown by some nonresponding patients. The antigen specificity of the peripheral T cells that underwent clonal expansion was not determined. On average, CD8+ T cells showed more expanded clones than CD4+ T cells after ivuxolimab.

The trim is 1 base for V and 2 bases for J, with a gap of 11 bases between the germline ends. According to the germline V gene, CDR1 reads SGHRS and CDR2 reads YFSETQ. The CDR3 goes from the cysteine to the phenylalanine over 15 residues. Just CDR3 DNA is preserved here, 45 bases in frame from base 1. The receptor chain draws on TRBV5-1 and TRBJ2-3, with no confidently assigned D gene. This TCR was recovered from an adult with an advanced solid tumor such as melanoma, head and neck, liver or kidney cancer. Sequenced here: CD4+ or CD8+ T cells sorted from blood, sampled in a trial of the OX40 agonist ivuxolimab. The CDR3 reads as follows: CASSLSPALTDTQYF. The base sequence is TGCGCCAGCAGCTTGTCGCCAGCTCTCACAGATACGCAGTATTTT.